This T cell receptor beta chain came from a study of human T cells and chemical hapten exposure. Study in general: Skin on the upper inner arm, about 2 cm by about 2 cm in size, was sensitized with 2% DPC. The study, taken as a whole, reports: Having alopecia, donors may respond immunologically unlike healthy people.

As for this clonotype: Antigen: not known.

Time point specified: patch test 2, 6 weeks after DPC sensitization. The treatment: therapeutic diphenylcyclopropenone sensitization with weekly scalp DPC. Someone pulled total RNA out of unfractionated whole blood. The library labeled individual cDNA molecules by adding unique molecular identifiers to them. TCRdb re-called the RACE reads through MiXCR, storing one row per CDR3 protein. The sample shows over 85,000 distinct CDR3 sequences, approximately 9.3% of them seen only once. The V segment lost 10 bases and the J segment 1 base; nucleotides outside the gene matches: 4. There are 12 residues in the CDR3. Per germline, CDR1 ENHRY and CDR2 SYGVKD.

This rearrangement joins TRBV10-3 to TRBJ2-7; 7 bases agree with TRBD1. The origin of this receptor is a woman aged 40 to 55 with alopecia areata. Some clones in this sample may be carry-over from other donors' samples. The sample here was whole blood, taken in connection with sensitization to the hapten diphenylcyclopropenone (DPC). The CDR3 sequence is CATRQGSYEQYF. The CDR3 bases are TGTGCCACCCGACAGGGTTCCTACGAGCAGTACTTC.